Listed below are T cell receptor beta chains from one sample, sequenced in a study of naive and memory T cell subsets. Each CDR3 protein is one row after TCRdb ran MiXCR on the UMI-ligation and nested PCR reads. The sample holds 140,000 to 150,000 distinct CDR3 sequences, 15% to 20% seen once. The sample consisted of naive CD4+ T cells from blood. The receptors shown here come from a human donor in good health. The CDR3 runs from the conserved cysteine through the conserved F or W. A D gene is named only where the DNA matches it firmly. Clone size is stated in some rows and not others, as once, few, many or a class when expanded.

NA	TRBJ2-3	many	TRBV20-1	TGCAGTGCTAGGGAAACCACTAGATTCGCAGATACGCAGTATTTT	CSARETTRFADTQYF
NA	TRBJ2-1	few	TRBV10-3	TGTGCCATCAGTGAGGCCGGCCCTCAGAGCTCCTACAATGAGCAGTTCTTC	CAISEAGPQSSYNEQFF
TRBD2	TRBJ2-7	NA	TRBV9	TGTGCCAGCCCTCTAAGCCGGGGGGTTGTCCTCTACGAGCAGTACTTC	CASPLSRGVVLYEQYF
NA	TRBJ2-5	NA	TRBV29-1	TGCAGCGTCCCAATTTCTAGTTATCCACAAGAGACCCAGTACTTC	CSVPISSYPQETQYF
TRBD2	TRBJ2-7	NA	TRBV19	TGTGCCAGTAGTACGAGAACGGGACTAGCGGGAGTCTACGAGCAGTACTTC	CASSTRTGLAGVYEQYF
TRBD2	TRBJ2-3	NA	TRBV5-4	TGTGCCAGCAGCTTGGATAGGACTAGCGGAGATACGCAGTATTTT	CASSLDRTSGDTQYF
NA	TRBJ2-5	few	TRBV6-6	TGTGCCAGCAGTTATGCCGGGGGCCGAATCGAGACCCAGTACTTC	CASSYAGGRIETQYF
NA	TRBJ2-3	NA	TRBV7-8	TGTGCCAGCAGCCCGCGGACTTTTTTCGTCTCAGATACGCAGTATTTT	CASSPRTFFVSDTQYF
NA	TRBJ2-5	few	TRBV20-1	TGCAGTGCACCGGACCTCGAGACCCAGTACTTC	CSAPDLETQYF
NA	TRBJ2-1	few	TRBV21-1	TGTGCCAGCAGCAAAGATACCAGGCAAGGAGGGTGGCAGTTCTTC	CASSKDTRQGGWQFF
NA	TRBJ1-2	few	TRBV29-1	TGCAGCGTTGTTGGGCCAGGGGAGAGCTACACCTTC	CSVVGPGESYTF
NA	TRBJ2-7	NA	TRBV5-1	TGCGCCAGCAGCTGCTCCTACGAGCAGTACTTC	CASSCSYEQYF
NA	TRBJ2-7	many	TRBV21-1	TGTGCCAGCAGCAAAGGCCAGACCGCCTCAACCCCCTACGAGCAGTACTTC	CASSKGQTASTPYEQYF
TRBD2	TRBJ2-3	NA	TRBV5-4	TGTGCCAGCAGCTCCCTGGGTGGCGGGAGGACGACAGATACGCAGTATTTT	CASSSLGGGRTTDTQYF
NA	TRBJ2-5	few	TRBV18	TGTGCCAGCTCAGACGGACAGCAAGAGACCCAGTACTTC	CASSDGQQETQYF